These T cell receptor beta chains were read from a single sample in a study of monozygotic twins with cystic fibrosis. The repertoire was sequenced with immunoSEQ multiplex PCR; TCRdb's copy has only in-frame clones and lacks some. The sample has around 23,000 clones, around 90% seen once. Sequencing was carried out using blood. Source of these receptors: a girl under 10 years old with cystic fibrosis. Both conserved end residues are part of each CDR3. The D gene is left open where the match is weak. Some rows mark clone size as missing; the rest say once, few, many or name a class of expanded clone.

TRBJ2-1 | TRBV7-8 | - | - | TGTGCCAGCAGCCCAAACCAGGGGTTTCTTCTCGATGAGCAGTTCTTC | CASSPNQGFLLDEQFF
TRBJ1-1 | TRBV5-1 | - | TRBD1 | TGCGCCAGCAGCTTGGCCTGGGACAGACAGTACACTGAAGCTTTCTTT | CASSLAWDRQYTEAFF
TRBJ2-7 | TRBV4-3 | - | - | TGCGCCAGCAGCCAAGATAGGGGAGGAGACGAGCAGTACTTC | CASSQDRGGDEQYF
TRBJ1-2 | TRBV25-1 | - | TRBD1 | TGTGCCAGCAGTGGGCAGGCCGGGACAGGGGGCCTTGGCTACACCTTC | CASSGQAGTGGLGYTF
TRBJ1-5 | TRBV2 | - | TRBD1 | TGTGCCAGCAGTGAGGGACAGGCCGTCAATCAGCCCCAGCATTTT | CASSEGQAVNQPQHF
TRBJ1-5 | TRBV13 | - | - | TGTGCCAGCAGCTTAGGCCGGGCGGGCAATCAGCCCCAGCATTTT | CASSLGRAGNQPQHF
TRBJ1-5 | TRBV2 | - | - | TGTGCCAGCAGTGACCCGGGTAATCAGCCCCAGCATTTT | CASSDPGNQPQHF
TRBJ1-2 | TRBV29-1 | once | TRBD1 | TGCAGCACTCACAGGGGGCTGAGTGGCCACACCTTC | CSTHRGLSGHTF
TRBJ2-7 | TRBV2 | - | TRBD1 | TGTGCCAGCAGGCTGGGACAGTTTCCCTACGAGCAGTACTTC | CASRLGQFPYEQYF
TRBJ1-4 | TRBV7-9 | - | - | TGTGCCAGCAGCAGAAGAACGACAGACCATAATGAAAAACTGTTTTTT | CASSRRTTDHNEKLFF
TRBJ2-5 | TRBV2 | - | TRBD2 | TGTGCCAGCAGTAATATAGCGGGGGGAACCCAAGAGACCCAGTACTTC | CASSNIAGGTQETQYF
TRBJ2-1 | TRBV30 | - | - | TGTGCCTGGACCGGGACCATATCCTACAATGAGCAGTTCTTC | CAWTGTISYNEQFF
TRBJ1-5 | TRBV2 | - | - | TGTGCCAGTTCTCCGGACAGATCTCCTTACAATCAGCCCCAGCATTTT | CASSPDRSPYNQPQHF
TRBJ2-7 | TRBV2 | - | - | TGTGCCAGCAGTGCAGGGGTCCACGAGCAGTACTTC | CASSAGVHEQYF
TRBJ2-2 | TRBV9 | - | - | TGTGCCAGCAGCGTAGCGACCTCGAACACCGGGGAGCTGTTTTTT | CASSVATSNTGELFF
TRBJ1-1 | TRBV7-2 | - | - | TGTGCCAGCAGCTTAGCTATGAACACTGAAGCTTTCTTT | CASSLAMNTEAFF
TRBJ2-1 | TRBV7-8 | once | - | TGTGCCAGCAGCTCATCGACTATCTCGGGTGAGCAGTTCTTC | CASSSSTISGEQFF
TRBJ2-7 | TRBV9 | - | TRBD2 | TGTGCCAGCAGCGTAGAAGCACTAGCGGGGGAGCAGTACTTC | CASSVEALAGEQYF
TRBJ1-1 | TRBV30 | - | TRBD1 | TGTGCCTACTCAGGGGGAGTCACTGAAGCTTTCTTT | CAYSGGVTEAFF
TRBJ2-7 | TRBV18 | - | TRBD1 | TGTGCCAGCTCACCCTTGGGACAGCCCTACGAGCAGTACTTC | CASSPLGQPYEQYF
TRBJ1-1 | TRBV6-5 | - | - | TGTGCCAGCAGTTACTCAGGACAGCTCACTGAAGCTTTCTTT | CASSYSGQLTEAFF
TRBJ2-7 | TRBV11-3 | once | TRBD2 | TGTGCCAGCAGCACGACTAGCGGGGGGTCCTACTCCTACGAGCAGTACTTC | CASSTTSGGSYSYEQYF
TRBJ1-5 | TRBV5-1 | - | - | TGCGCCAGCAGCGCAGGGGAAAATCAGCCCCAGCATTTT | CASSAGENQPQHF
TRBJ2-5 | TRBV11-3 | - | TRBD2 | TGTGCCAGCAGTCCCGGACTAGCGGGGGGGCTGGAGACCCAGTACTTC | CASSPGLAGGLETQYF
TRBJ2-2 | TRBV5-8 | - | - | TGTGCCAGCAGCTTGGGGAGGACGAACACCGGGGAGCTGTTTTTT | CASSLGRTNTGELFF
TRBJ2-1 | TRBV5-4 | - | TRBD2 | TGTGCCAGCAGCTTGGCCCTCCTAGCGGGCCCCTACAATGAGCAGTTCTTC | CASSLALLAGPYNEQFF
TRBJ2-7 | TRBV10-3 | - | - | TGTGCCATCAGTGGGCAGGGCTCCGACGAGCAGTACTTC | CAISGQGSDEQYF
TRBJ2-1 | TRBV15 | - | TRBD1 | TGTGCCACCAGCAGAGAGACAGGGTATGACAATGAGCAGTTCTTC | CATSRETGYDNEQFF
TRBJ2-1 | TRBV19 | - | TRBD2 | TGTGCCAGTAAGCCTGCTAGCGGGTCCAACAATGAGCAGTTCTTC | CASKPASGSNNEQFF
TRBJ2-7 | TRBV5-6 | once | TRBD1 | TGTGCCAGCAGCGGACGACAGGGGCAGTACTTC | CASSGRQGQYF
TRBJ1-1 | TRBV2 | - | - | TGTGCCAGCAGTTTATGGACGGATGAAGCTTTCTTT | CASSLWTDEAFF
TRBJ1-4 | TRBV4-3 | - | TRBD1 | TGCGCCAGCAGCCAAGAGGGAATCTACAGGGGGCTGGGTGAAAAACTGTTTTTT | CASSQEGIYRGLGEKLFF
TRBJ2-7 | TRBV14 | - | - | TGTGCCAGCAGCCCCGCCGGGGTGGGTGAGCAGTACTTC | CASSPAGVGEQYF
TRBJ2-2 | TRBV10-2 | - | - | TGCGCAAGCACGGCCAGCACCGGGGAGCTGTTTTTT | CASTASTGELFF
TRBJ1-6 | TRBV5-1 | - | - | TGCGCCAGCAGCGTGGAGCAGGGAGATAATAATTCACCCCTCCACTTT | CASSVEQGDNNSPLHF
TRBJ2-2 | TRBV6-5 | - | - | TGTGCCAGCAGCTTTGGCGGGTCAAGGAGGGAGCTGTTTTTT | CASSFGGSRRELFF
TRBJ1-2 | TRBV7-2 | - | - | TGTGCCAGCAGCTTCAGTCCTTATGGCTACACCTTC | CASSFSPYGYTF
TRBJ1-1 | TRBV6-6 | - | TRBD1 | TGTGCCAGCAGTTACCACAGGGGGGAGGACACTGAAGCTTTCTTT | CASSYHRGEDTEAFF
TRBJ1-2 | TRBV4-3 | - | - | TGCGCCAGCAGCCAAGATTTGTACAGTGACTATGGCTACACCTTC | CASSQDLYSDYGYTF
TRBJ1-2 | TRBV5-1 | - | TRBD1 | TGCGCCAGCAGCGGGGGACAGTCGGGAGGCTACACCTTC | CASSGGQSGGYTF
TRBJ2-5 | TRBV6-6 | - | - | TGTGCCAGCAGTTACTCCGGGCAGGAGACCCAGTACTTC | CASSYSGQETQYF
TRBJ2-3 | TRBV4-3 | - | TRBD2 | TGCGCCAGCAGCCTCCTAGCGGGGGGGCCAAGCACAGATACGCAGTATTTT | CASSLLAGGPSTDTQYF
TRBJ1-2 | TRBV5-6 | - | - | TGTGCCAGCAGCACCCGACCGAGAGCTAACTATGGCTACACCTTC | CASSTRPRANYGYTF
TRBJ1-5 | TRBV7-2 | few | TRBD1 | TGTGCCAGCAGCTTACAGGGGGGCAATCAGCCCCAGCATTTT | CASSLQGGNQPQHF
TRBJ1-5 | TRBV7-9 | - | - | TGTGCCAGCAGCTTAGTTGGTCTGGGGAGCAATCAGCCCCAGCATTTT | CASSLVGLGSNQPQHF
TRBJ1-1 | TRBV6-6 | - | TRBD1 | TGTGCCAGCGCAGGGGACAGGGATGAAGCTTTCTTT | CASAGDRDEAFF
TRBJ2-2 | TRBV18 | - | - | TGTGCCAGCTCACCAGGCATCCAGTCCCCCGGGGAGCTGTTTTTT | CASSPGIQSPGELFF